What follows is one T cell receptor beta chain and its context. This CDR3 contains 16 residues. Germline values: CDR1 LNHDA, CDR2 SQIVND (reference sequence). V was pared by 5 bases and J by 2 bases, with 9 bases of the junction left unmatched. The data are from a study of shared T cell receptors in the human thymus. Method: immunoSEQ multiplex PCR; TCRdb's copy keeps in-frame clones and lacks some. The table lists approximately 580,000 clones, approximately 78% of them singletons, with more than 0.01% in the top ten. The same sample was also used in a study of human thymus T cells. This second study says: Corrective cardiac surgery supplied the resected thymus tissue.

The chain combines TRBV19 with TRBJ2-3, with 8 bases lining up with TRBD1. Sequences were obtained from thymocytes. This receptor was taken from a boy under two years old with a congenital heart defect. This CDR3 is CASSPLTGAFTDTQYF. CDR3 nucleotide sequence: TGTGCCAGTAGTCCCCTGACAGGGGCGTTCACAGATACGCAGTATTTT.